This TCR beta chain was identified in a study of cytomegalovirus exposure and HLA in healthy donors. This clone was seen once. The PCR had 60 Vbeta and 13 Jbeta primers. Data came from immunoSEQ multiplex PCR; TCRdb stores just in-frame clones and leaves some out. The table records 150,000 to 200,000 clones, around 84% of them present only once. The sample was PBMCs. This clonotype was obtained from a male donor in good health and CMV-seropositive.

In DNA, the CDR3 is TGTGCCAGTTCGGGGGGGGGAGGGGTCTACGAGCAGTACTTC. Amino acid sequence: CASSGGGGVYEQYF. V is TRBV6-5 and J is TRBJ2-7, with TRBD2 matching over 8 bases. CDR3 size: 14 residues. CDR1 and CDR2 (germline): MNHEY, SVGAGI. With V trimmed by 9 bases and J by 3 bases, 10 bases remained unmatched.